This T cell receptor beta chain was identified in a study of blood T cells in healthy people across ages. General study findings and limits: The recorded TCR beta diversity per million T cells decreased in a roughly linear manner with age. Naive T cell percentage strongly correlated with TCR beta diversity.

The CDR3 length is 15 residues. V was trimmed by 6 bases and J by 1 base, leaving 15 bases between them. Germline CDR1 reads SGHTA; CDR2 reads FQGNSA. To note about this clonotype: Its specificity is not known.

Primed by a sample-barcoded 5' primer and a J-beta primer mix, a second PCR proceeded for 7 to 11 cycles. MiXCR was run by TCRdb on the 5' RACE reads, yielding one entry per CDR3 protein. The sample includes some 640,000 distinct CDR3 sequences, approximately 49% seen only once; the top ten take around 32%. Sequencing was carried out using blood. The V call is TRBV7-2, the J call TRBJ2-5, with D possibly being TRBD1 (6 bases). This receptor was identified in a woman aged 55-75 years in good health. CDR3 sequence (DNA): TGTGCCAGCAGGACGGGACACCGCAGCCAAGAGACCCAGTACTTC. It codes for CASRTGHRSQETQYF.